This T cell receptor (beta chain) is drawn from a study of beta chain features in type 1 diabetes. In the study overall: Healthy donors resembled patients in age, gender and cell yields.

Per germline, CDR1 MNHEY and CDR2 SVGAGI. The V gene end was trimmed by 6 bases and the J gene end by 4 bases; junction bases not matched to a gene: 10. This CDR3 comprises 15 residues. Reverse transcription of all isolated RNA meant that expressed TCRB transcripts were sequenced. The protocol was immunoSEQ multiplex PCR, while the TCRdb copy is restricted to in-frame clones and leaves out a portion. The table has under 250,000 clones, roughly 14% seen once. A remark on this clone: Its antigen is still unknown.

Regarding the study as a whole: VDJ junctions from type 1 diabetes patients carried fewer insertions and larger deletions.

The sample taken for sequencing was naive CD4+ T cells from blood. The chain couples TRBV6-5 to TRBJ2-7, with 9 bases fitting TRBD1. The receptor's source is a woman between 35 and 50 years old in good health. In DNA form, the CDR3 reads TGTGCCAGCAGCTATCATCCGGGACAGGGTTACGAGCAGTACTTC. This translates into CASSYHPGQGYEQYF.